This T cell receptor beta chain was recovered during a study of T cell responses to AZD1222 COVID-19 vaccine. Overall study findings and caveats: Repertoire sampling happened only post peak T cell response. In the spike-specific TCR repertoire, nearly half reportedly target unmutated variant regions.

TCRdb keeps only in-frame clones here, not all; method: immunoSEQ multiplex PCR. The table lists some 130,000 clones, approximately 88% of them singletons. The germline gives CDR1 LGHDT, CDR2 YNNKEL (reference sequence). This CDR3 contains 15 residues. With V trimmed by 1 base and J by 15 bases, 11 bases remained unmatched. Regarding this clone: The antigen remains undetermined.

J is TRBJ1-6 and V is TRBV3-1 (or the pseudogene TRBV3-2); the match to TRBD1 covers 8 bases. The sequencing used peripheral blood, collected 28 days after the second AZD1222 dose. The receptor comes from an adult who received the AZD1222 COVID-19 vaccine. This chain's CDR3 is CASSQVAGGRGLLHF. CDR3 coding DNA: TGTGCCAGCAGCCAAGTGGCAGGGGGCCGAGGACTCCTCCACTTT.